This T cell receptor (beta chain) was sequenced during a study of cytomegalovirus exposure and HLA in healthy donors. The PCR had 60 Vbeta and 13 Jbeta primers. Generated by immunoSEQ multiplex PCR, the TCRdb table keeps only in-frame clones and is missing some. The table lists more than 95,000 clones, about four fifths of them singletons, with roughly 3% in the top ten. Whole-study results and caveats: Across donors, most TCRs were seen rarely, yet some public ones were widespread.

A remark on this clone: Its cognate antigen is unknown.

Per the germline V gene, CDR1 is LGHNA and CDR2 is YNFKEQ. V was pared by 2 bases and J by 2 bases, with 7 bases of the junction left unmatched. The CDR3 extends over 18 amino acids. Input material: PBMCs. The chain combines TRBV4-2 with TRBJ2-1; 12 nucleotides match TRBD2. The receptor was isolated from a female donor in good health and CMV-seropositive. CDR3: CASSQRLAGDFTYNEQFF. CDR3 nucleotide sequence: TGTGCCAGCAGCCAAAGACTAGCGGGAGACTTCACCTACAATGAGCAGTTCTTC.